A selection of T cell receptor beta chains follows, all from one sample in a study of blood T cell repertoires in COVID-19. Profiled with immunoSEQ multiplex PCR; TCRdb holds only in-frame clones, not every one. The sample has 200,000 or so clones; 70% to 90% are singletons. Sequenced: peripheral blood. The source of these receptors is a man aged 55 to 70 with acute or convalescent COVID-19. Both conserved end residues are part of each CDR3. Each record gives: V gene, J gene, CDR3 protein.

>TRBV5-1|TRBJ1-5
CASSLSRLGGRRMPQHF
>TRBV18|TRBJ1-6
CASSPSQVGNSPLHF
>TRBV27|TRBJ2-7
CASRTYGQGFPYEQYF
>TRBV19|TRBJ1-1
CASSLIAGTGGEAFF
>TRBV7-2|TRBJ2-5
CASSLDSSGQETQYF
>TRBV6-2/TRBV6-3|TRBJ1-2
CASSWQGADNGYTF
>TRBV4-2|TRBJ1-1
CASSQFGGGTEAFF
>TRBV6-5|TRBJ1-2
CASSYSAGGNYGYTF
>TRBV3-1/TRBV3-2|TRBJ2-1
CASSQSGQQYNEQFF
>TRBV27|TRBJ2-7
CASSSPSRTRTYEQYF
>TRBV3-1/TRBV3-2|TRBJ1-6
CASSQGQGNSPLHF
>TRBV18|TRBJ1-6
CASSQDRVYSPLHF
>TRBV7-6|TRBJ2-2
CASSLEAGLVTGELFF
>TRBV11-2|TRBJ2-3
CASSQTPGTSSDTQYF
>TRBV3-1/TRBV3-2|TRBJ2-7
CASSQDPGYEQYF
>TRBV6-5|TRBJ1-1
CATNTGAGDTEAFF
>TRBV19|TRBJ2-3
CASNVYSGDTQYF